This T cell receptor (beta chain) came from a study of blood T cell repertoires in COVID-19. Background on the study: The analysed material was cDNA or gDNA that came from T cells, B-cell-depleted T cells, or PBMCs.

Followed longitudinally, the Seattle patients had been enrolled during active infection. Authors' data handling: Estimation of nucleated cell counts relied on the amplification of reference gene primers. TCRdb's copy holds only in-frame clones and misses some; the assay was immunoSEQ multiplex PCR. V and J calls and clone size are those listed in that table; D and trimming were worked out from the DNA. The data hold 100,000 to 150,000 clones, with roughly 89% observed a single time. The sample comprised peripheral blood. The sequence came from a woman aged 60 to 75 with COVID-19, enrolled during active disease.

CDR3 DNA sequence: TGTGCCAGCAGTACGGGACAAGGGAGGCAGTTCTTC. It translates to CASSTGQGRQFF. V gene TRBV6-5 combines with J gene TRBJ2-1; a possible D gene is TRBD1 (6 bases). This CDR3 has 12 amino acids. V was shortened by 5 bases and J by 12 bases, with 14 bases between the two germline ends. The V gene's germline CDR1 is MNHEY and CDR2 SVGAGI.